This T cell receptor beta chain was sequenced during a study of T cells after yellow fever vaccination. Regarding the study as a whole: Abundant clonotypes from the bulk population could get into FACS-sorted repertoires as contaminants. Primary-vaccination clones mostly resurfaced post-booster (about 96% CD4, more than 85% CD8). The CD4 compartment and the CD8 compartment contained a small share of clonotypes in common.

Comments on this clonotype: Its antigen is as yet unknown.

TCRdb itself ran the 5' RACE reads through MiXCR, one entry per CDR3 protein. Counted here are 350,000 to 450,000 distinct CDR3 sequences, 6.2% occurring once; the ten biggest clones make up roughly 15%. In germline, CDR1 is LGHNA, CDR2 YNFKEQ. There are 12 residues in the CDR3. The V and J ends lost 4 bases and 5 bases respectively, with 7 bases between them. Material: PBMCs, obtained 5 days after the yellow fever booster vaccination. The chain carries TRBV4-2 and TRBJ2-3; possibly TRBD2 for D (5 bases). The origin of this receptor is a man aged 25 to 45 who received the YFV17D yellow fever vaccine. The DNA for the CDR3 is TGTGCCAGCAGCCCGGCGGGAGATACGCAGTATTTT. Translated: CASSPAGDTQYF.